Following are 20 T cell receptor beta chains from one sample sequenced in a study of blood T cell repertoires in COVID-19. Generated by immunoSEQ multiplex PCR, the TCRdb table keeps only in-frame clones and is missing some. The data contain about 480,000 clones, 85% to 90% of them seen just once; the ten biggest clones take up less than 2%. The source material was PBMCs or T cells enriched from blood (not recorded which). The receptors stem from a middle-aged woman who had recovered from COVID-19.

The chain couples TRBV18 to TRBJ2-1, with 7 bases that match TRBD2. V shed 4 bases, J shed 0 bases, and the junction held 6 bases outside the gene matches. This CDR3 comprises 16 residues. Germline-derived CDR1 and CDR2 are KGHSH and LQKENI. The CDR3 is CASSRSAGSSYNEQFF. The CDR3 bases are TGTGCCAGCTCACGGTCAGCGGGGAGCTCCTACAATGAGCAGTTCTTC.

The chain joins TRBV27 to TRBJ1-2; the match to TRBD1 covers 7 bases. The J segment lost 4 bases and the V segment lost 0 bases, leaving 2 bases of the junction unmatched. This CDR3 comprises 14 residues. CDR1 is MNHEY and CDR2 is SMNVEV in the germline V gene (reference sequence). CDR3 residues: CASSLSNRGYGYTF. The CDR3 DNA is TGTGCCAGCAGTTTATCCAACAGGGGCTATGGCTACACCTTC.

CDR3 loop: CASSPKGAGGRNTEAFF. The CDR3 DNA reads TGTGCCAGCAGCCCAAAGGGTGCGGGGGGGCGGAACACTGAAGCTTTCTTT. V and J are TRBV5-4 and TRBJ1-1, with D possibly TRBD1 on 6 matching bases. V lost 4 bases to trimming and J lost 1 base, with 20 bases between them. The CDR3 is 17 residues long. From germline, CDR1 is SGHNT and CDR2 YYREEE (reference sequence).

The V call is TRBV29-1, the J call TRBJ2-3, with D possibly being TRBD2 (6 bases). The CDR3 extends over 12 amino acids. Germline V gene sequence: CDR1 SQVTM, CDR2 ANQGSEA. Trimming left V 4 bases short and J 5 bases short, with 10 bases between. Written as DNA, the CDR3 is TGCAGCGTTGGGCTAGCGCTAGATACGCAGTATTTT. Its translation is CSVGLALDTQYF.

The rearrangement joins TRBV24-1 to TRBJ2-3; 8 nucleotides line up with TRBD1. V shed 1 base and J 1 base; nucleotides not matched to a gene: 9. The CDR3 runs to 18 residues. The germline V gene has CDR1 KGHDR and CDR2 SFDVKD. Here the CDR3 DNA reads TGTGCCACCAGTGATTTCCCTGGACAGGGAGTAGGCACAGATACGCAGTATTTT. This encodes CATSDFPGQGVGTDTQYF.

The J gene is TRBJ2-1, the V gene TRBV19, with D possibly TRBD2 on 5 matching bases. The germline V gene encodes CDR1 LNHDA and CDR2 SQIVND (reference sequence). CDR3 length equals 16 residues. Trimming shortened V by 5 bases and J by 0 bases, and 14 bases separated the two germline ends. This CDR3 is CASSRERSSSYNEQFF. DNA of the CDR3: TGTGCCAGTAGTCGAGAGCGGTCCAGCTCCTACAATGAGCAGTTCTTC.

CDR3 region: CASSQTGNTEAFF. The DNA of the CDR3 is TGTGCCAGTAGTCAGACAGGGAACACTGAAGCTTTCTTT. The rearrangement joins TRBV19 to TRBJ1-1, with D maybe TRBD1 (6 bases). Trimming removed 5 bases at V and 1 base at J, with 8 bases between. The CDR3 is made up of 13 amino acids. Germline CDR1 LNHDA, CDR2 SQIVND (reference sequence). The full variable domain, completed using reference TRBV19 and TRBJ1-1, is DGGITQSPKYLFRKEGQNVTLSCEQNLNHDAMYWYRQDPGQGLRLIYYSQIVNDFQKGDIAEGYSVSREKKESFPLTVTSAQKNPTAFYLCASSQTGNTEAFFGQGTRLTVV.

This chain connects TRBV6-2 or TRBV6-3 to TRBJ2-7, with D perhaps matching TRBD1 (6 bases). The CDR3 length is 15 residues. Between the trimmed V and J ends, which lost 0 bases and 3 bases, there was a span of 12 bases. Germline assignment: CDR1 MNHEY and CDR2 SVGEGT. CDR3 loop: CASSYSGTQSYEQYF. CDR3 DNA: TGTGCCAGCAGTTACTCGGGGACACAAAGCTACGAGCAGTACTTC.

This sequence joins TRBV12-3 or TRBV12-4 and TRBJ2-5; maybe TRBD1 (5 bases). The CDR3 contains 12 residues. The germline V and J ends were trimmed by 8 bases and 7 bases, with 14 bases remaining between them. CDR3 nucleotide sequence: TGTGCCAGCGGGGCCCGTCGTGGGACCCAGTACTTC. It yields the protein CASGARRGTQYF.

The V and J genes are TRBV5-4 and TRBJ2-3; a possible D gene is TRBD1 (6 bases). Germline assignment: CDR1 SGHNT and CDR2 YYREEE (reference sequence). The germline V and J ends were trimmed by 4 bases and 4 bases, with 19 bases remaining between them. The CDR3 is made up of 16 amino acids. The CDR3, as DNA: TGTGCCAGCAGCGGAACACGGGGTGGGGGCCCAGATACGCAGTATTTT. Protein: CASSGTRGGGPDTQYF.

V gene TRBV12-3 or TRBV12-4 combines with J gene TRBJ2-1, with no clear D. V dropped 5 bases and J dropped 6 bases, with 8 bases sitting between them. The CDR3 contains 12 residues. The CDR3 here is CASSPTGNEQFF. CDR3 bases: TGTGCCAGCAGTCCCACTGGCAATGAGCAGTTCTTC.

The chain carries TRBV30 and TRBJ1-6; D is perhaps TRBD1 (6 bases). The V gene's germline CDR1 is GTSNPN and CDR2 SVGIG (reference sequence). The CDR3 runs 13 residues. Trimming stripped 3 bases from V and 7 bases from J, with 10 bases between. CDR3 protein: CAWRGGENSPLHF. CDR3 coding DNA: TGTGCCTGGAGAGGGGGGGAGAATTCACCCCTCCACTTT. Variable domain in full (rest from reference TRBV30 and TRBJ1-6): SQTIHQWPATLVQPVGSPLSLECTVEGTSNPNLYWYRQAAGRGLQLLFYSVGIGQISSEVPQNLSASRPQDRQFILSSKKLLLSDSGFYLCAWRGGENSPLHFGNGTRLTVT.

Worth noting for this clone: Within the sample, other DNA sequences also encode this same CDR3. This rearrangement joins TRBV18 to TRBJ1-1; D ambiguous. V was cut by 3 bases and J by 3 bases, with 5 bases left in between. This CDR3 comprises 12 residues. The germline gives CDR1 KGHSH, CDR2 LQKENI. The chain's CDR3 is CASSPRDTEAFF. The CDR3 DNA is TGTGCCAGCTCACCGCGGGACACTGAAGCTTTCTTT.

This clone was observed a few times. Different DNA sequences within this sample yield the same CDR3. The chain recombines TRBV5-8 with TRBJ1-3; possible D gene TRBD1, 5 bases. The V and J ends lost 2 bases and 4 bases respectively, with 7 bases between them. The CDR3 has 13 residues. The germline V gene encodes CDR1 SGHTS and CDR2 YDEGEE. The CDR3 DNA reads TGTGCCAGCAGCTTAAGGGGAGGAAACACCATATATTTT. This translates into CASSLRGGNTIYF.

V and J are TRBV4-2 and TRBJ2-1; 9 positions match TRBD2. The germline gives CDR1 LGHNA, CDR2 YNFKEQ. The CDR3 sequence is 16 residues long. V trimming: 2 bases; J trimming: 8 bases; junction bases outside the gene matches: 10. The CDR3 region is CASSQTASGIEDEQFF. The CDR3 DNA reads as TGTGCCAGCAGCCAAACAGCTAGCGGGATAGAGGATGAGCAGTTCTTC.

The rearrangement links TRBV12-3 or TRBV12-4 to TRBJ2-2; 7 bases align to TRBD1. The CDR3 runs to 12 residues. The V segment lost 5 bases and the J segment 7 bases; nucleotides outside the gene matches: 1. Here the CDR3 reads CASSDRVGELFF. CDR3 DNA: TGTGCCAGCAGTGACAGGGTCGGGGAGCTGTTTTTT.

V gene TRBV6-5 combines with J gene TRBJ2-7, with 11 bases identical to TRBD2. V lost 2 bases and J lost 5; bases outside the gene matches: 8. CDR1 is MNHEY and CDR2 is SVGAGI in the germline V gene. The CDR3 length is 16 residues. The DNA of the CDR3 is TGTGCCAGCAGTTACCTAGCGGGAGGCACTAGCGACGAGCAGTACTTC. Amino acids: CASSYLAGGTSDEQYF.

V and J are TRBV29-1 and TRBJ2-2; 10 nucleotides line up with TRBD1. This CDR3 spans 12 amino acids. J lost 7 bases, V lost 6 bases, and 2 bases had no gene match. The V gene's germline CDR1 is SQVTM and CDR2 ANQGSEA. CDR3 amino acids: CSVTGGIGELFF. CDR3 bases: TGCAGCGTGACAGGGGGCATCGGGGAGCTGTTTTTT.

The chain joins TRBV7-9 to TRBJ1-1; D remains unclear. V lost 1 base and J lost 0, with 9 bases in between. This CDR3 spans 15 amino acids. Germline-derived CDR1 and CDR2 are SEHNR and FQNEAQ (reference sequence). The CDR3 nucleotides read TGTGCCAGCAGCTTAGAAGACTTCATGAACACTGAAGCTTTCTTT. Translated: CASSLEDFMNTEAFF.

V gene TRBV7-2 combines with J gene TRBJ1-1; the D is unclear. The V gene lost 5 bases and the J gene lost 0 bases, with 7 bases spanning the gap. CDR1 is SGHTA, CDR2 FQGNSA, per germline. The CDR3 has 13 amino acids. The CDR3 is CASSPVMNTEAFF. The CDR3 DNA sequence: TGTGCCAGCAGCCCCGTTATGAACACTGAAGCTTTCTTT.